These 7 T cell receptor beta chains came from one sample sequenced in a study of CD8 T cells in Susac syndrome. The RNA input was 0.5 to 1 ug, and it was reverse transcribed with random hexamers. TCRdb re-analysed the immunoSEQ multiplex PCR reads in MiXCR, keeping a single row per CDR3 protein. The sample lists 150,000 or so distinct CDR3 sequences, around 95% occurring once. The specimen was CD4+ T cells from PBMCs. These receptors all stem from a human donor in good health.

The genes are TRBV3-1 and TRBJ2-7; D gene ambiguous. CDR1 is LGHDT, CDR2 YNNKEL, per germline (reference sequence). The CDR3 extends over 15 amino acids. The V end was cut by 4 bases, the J end by 2 bases, with 15 bases between. The CDR3 nucleotides read TGTGCCAGCAGCCCTCAACTACGGGCACCCTACGAGCAGTACTTC. It yields the protein CASSPQLRAPYEQYF.

V is TRBV29-1 and J is TRBJ1-2; TRBD1 agrees at 8 bases. This CDR3 region has 13 residues. V was pared by 7 bases and J by 0 bases, with 4 bases of the junction left unmatched. In germline, CDR1 is SQVTM, CDR2 ANQGSEA. CDR3 nucleotide sequence: TGCAGCGCAACAGGGGGAACTAACTATGGCTACACCTTC. This translates into CSATGGTNYGYTF.

Only one count was recorded for this clonotype. This chain connects TRBV6-5 to TRBJ1-5, with 8 nucleotides matching TRBD1. The CDR3 runs 15 residues. From germline, CDR1 is MNHEY and CDR2 SVGAGI. The V segment lost 6 bases and the J segment 3 bases; nucleotides outside the gene matches: 7. CDR3 DNA: TGTGCCAGCAGCTCAGGGGGCTGGAACAATCAGCCCCAGCATTTT. Translation: CASSSGGWNNQPQHF.

The chain combines TRBV18 with TRBJ2-1; 12 bases are shared with TRBD2. Germline assignment: CDR1 KGHSH and CDR2 LQKENI. The CDR3 totals 15 residues. Germline trimming cut 5 bases from V and 5 bases from J; bases unmatched to any gene: 4. The CDR3 bases are TGTGCCAGCTCAAAACTAGCGGGGGGAAACAATGAGCAGTTCTTC. It codes for CASSKLAGGNNEQFF.

The CDR3 bases are TGTGCCAGCAGCCGTGGAACGGGCTCCTACAATGAGCAGTTCTTC. Amino acids: CASSRGTGSYNEQFF. The chain couples TRBV4-2 to TRBJ2-1; D not resolved. This CDR3 has 15 residues. V was cut by 4 bases and J by 0 bases, with 10 bases left in between. The germline V gene has CDR1 LGHNA and CDR2 YNFKEQ.

This sequence joins TRBV6-5 and TRBJ2-7, with 7 bases lining up with TRBD1. The CDR3 covers 14 residues. CDR1 is MNHEY and CDR2 is SVGAGI in the germline V gene. V lost 2 bases and J lost 1; bases outside the gene matches: 2. In DNA, the CDR3 is TGTGCCAGCAGTTACGACAGGGCTTCCTACGAGCAGTACTTC. Its translation: CASSYDRASYEQYF.

This chain connects TRBV29-1 to TRBJ2-1, with 9 positions matching TRBD2. The V and J ends lost 3 bases and 2 bases, in that order; junction bases with no gene match: 8. The CDR3 totals 16 residues. Germline CDR1 SQVTM, CDR2 ANQGSEA. CDR3: CSVEGLAGVAYNEQFF. The DNA of the CDR3 is TGCAGCGTTGAGGGGTTAGCGGGGGTTGCCTACAATGAGCAGTTCTTC.